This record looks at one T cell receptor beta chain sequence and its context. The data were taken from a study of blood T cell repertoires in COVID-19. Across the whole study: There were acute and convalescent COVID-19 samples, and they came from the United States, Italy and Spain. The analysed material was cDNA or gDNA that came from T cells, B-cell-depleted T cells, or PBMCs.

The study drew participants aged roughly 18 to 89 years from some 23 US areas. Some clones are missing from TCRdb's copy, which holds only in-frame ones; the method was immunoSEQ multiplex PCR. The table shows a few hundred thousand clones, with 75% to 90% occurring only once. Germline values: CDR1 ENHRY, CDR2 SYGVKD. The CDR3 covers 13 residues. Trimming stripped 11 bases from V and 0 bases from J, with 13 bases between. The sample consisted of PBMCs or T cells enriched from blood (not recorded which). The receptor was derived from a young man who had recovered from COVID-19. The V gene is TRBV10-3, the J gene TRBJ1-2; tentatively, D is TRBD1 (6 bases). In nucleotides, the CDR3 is TGTGCCGTACGGACAGAAGCTAACTATGGCTACACCTTC. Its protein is CAVRTEANYGYTF.